This TCR beta chain was retrieved from a study of cytomegalovirus exposure and HLA in healthy donors. This clone showed up just a few times. This CDR3 contains 13 residues. Deletions cut 1 base from V and 7 bases from J, with 12 bases between. Germline assignment: CDR1 SGHDT and CDR2 YYEEEE. The PCR had 60 Vbeta and 13 Jbeta primers. The method was immunoSEQ multiplex PCR; TCRdb's version includes in-frame clones alone and lacks a portion of them. The repertoire holds 150,000 to 200,000 clones, with around 81% as singletons. The sequenced material came from PBMCs. This receptor was obtained from a woman in her twenties or thirties in good health and CMV-seropositive. The rearrangement uses TRBV5-6 and TRBJ2-7; the D is unclear. CDR3 amino acids: CASSLTYVAEQYF. The CDR3 DNA sequence: TGTGCCAGCAGCTTGACATATGTCGCAGAGCAGTACTTC.